A selection of T cell receptor beta chains follows, all from one sample in a study of T cells in Graves' hyperthyroidism and ophthalmopathy. TCRdb passed the multiplex PCR reads through MiXCR, listing each CDR3 protein once. The sample yields roughly 650,000 distinct CDR3 sequences, roughly 16% seen once. Specimen: blood. These receptor sequences come from a woman aged 40-49 years with Graves' ophthalmopathy. CDR3s include the opening cysteine and the closing phenylalanine or tryptophan. Each record gives: V gene, CDR3 protein.

TRBV7-2,CASSKSQETQYF
TRBV27,CASRPRGGANYGYTF
TRBV5-1,CASSVMNGDTEAFF
TRBV30,CAWALVKGGMGEAQYF
TRBV5-1,CASSPGTGGQETQYF
TRBV2,CASSPVAGANVLTF
TRBV2,CASSEMGLVSYNEQFF
TRBV30,CAWSINRGETQYF
TRBV12-3/TRBV12-4,CASSLDRKNTEAFF
TRBV7-2,CASTFRGSYNEQFF
TRBV2,CASSGLAGGSEQYF
TRBV28,CASSQGGSRTDTQYF
TRBV3-1,CASSQEVVAGELFF
TRBV6-1,CASGEGTDTQYF
TRBV12-3/TRBV12-4,CASSLIRSTIYF
TRBV6-1,CASSYSTNAGGMGMQFF
TRBV6-2/TRBV6-3,CASSYETSTNEKLFF
TRBV11-2,CASSLQNSGANVLTF